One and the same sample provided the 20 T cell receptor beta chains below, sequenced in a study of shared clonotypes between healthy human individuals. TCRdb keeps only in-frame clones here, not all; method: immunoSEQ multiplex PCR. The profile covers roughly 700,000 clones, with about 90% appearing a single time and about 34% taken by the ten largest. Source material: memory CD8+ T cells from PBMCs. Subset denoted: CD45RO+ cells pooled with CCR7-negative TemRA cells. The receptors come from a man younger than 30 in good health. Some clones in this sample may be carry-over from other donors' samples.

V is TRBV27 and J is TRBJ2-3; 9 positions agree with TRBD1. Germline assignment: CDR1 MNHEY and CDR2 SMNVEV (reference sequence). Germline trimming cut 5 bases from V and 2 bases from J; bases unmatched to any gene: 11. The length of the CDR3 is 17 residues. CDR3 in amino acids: CASSLSGTGNPTDTQYF. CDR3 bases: TGTGCCAGCAGTCTTTCTGGGACAGGGAACCCCACAGATACGCAGTATTTT.

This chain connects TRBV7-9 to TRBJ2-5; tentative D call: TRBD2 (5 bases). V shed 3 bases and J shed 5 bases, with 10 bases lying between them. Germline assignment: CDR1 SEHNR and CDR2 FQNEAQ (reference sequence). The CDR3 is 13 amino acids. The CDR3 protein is CASSFARGETQYF. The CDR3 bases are TGTGCCAGCAGCTTTGCAAGAGGGGAGACCCAGTACTTC.

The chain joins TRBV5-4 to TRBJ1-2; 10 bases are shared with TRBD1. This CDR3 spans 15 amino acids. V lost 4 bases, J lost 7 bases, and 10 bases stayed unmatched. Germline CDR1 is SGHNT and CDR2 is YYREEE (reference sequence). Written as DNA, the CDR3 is TGTGCCAGCAGCGTTAACGGACAGGGGGGACCTGGCTACACCTTC. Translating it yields CASSVNGQGGPGYTF.

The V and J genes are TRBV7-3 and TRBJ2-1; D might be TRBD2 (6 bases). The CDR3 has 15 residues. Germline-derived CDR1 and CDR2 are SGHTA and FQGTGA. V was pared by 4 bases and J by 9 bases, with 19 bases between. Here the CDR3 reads CASSSSGLPKSEQFF. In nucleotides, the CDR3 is TGTGCCAGCAGCTCTTCGGGACTCCCTAAAAGTGAGCAGTTCTTC.

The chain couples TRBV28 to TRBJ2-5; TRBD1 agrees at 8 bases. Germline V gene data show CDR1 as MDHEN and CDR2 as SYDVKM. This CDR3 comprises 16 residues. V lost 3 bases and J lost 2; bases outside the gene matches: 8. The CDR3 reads CASSFKYRGYQETQYF. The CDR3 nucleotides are TGTGCCAGCAGTTTCAAATACAGGGGGTATCAAGAGACCCAGTACTTC.

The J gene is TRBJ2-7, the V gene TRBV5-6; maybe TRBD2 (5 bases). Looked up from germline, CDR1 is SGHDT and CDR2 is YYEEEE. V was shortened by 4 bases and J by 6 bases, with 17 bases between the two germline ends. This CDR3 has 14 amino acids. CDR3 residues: CASSEFVGRGEQYF. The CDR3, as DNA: TGTGCCAGCAGCGAGTTCGTCGGCCGGGGCGAGCAGTACTTC.

Here the CDR3 DNA reads TGTGCCACTGGCGGGTGGGGCACAGATACGCAGTATTTT. This translates into CATGGWGTDTQYF. V and J are TRBV15 and TRBJ2-3, with D possibly being TRBD2 (5 bases). Looked up from germline, CDR1 is LNHNV and CDR2 is YYDKDF (reference sequence). The CDR3 is made up of 13 amino acids. V was shortened by 9 bases and J by 1 base, with 11 bases between the two germline ends. Based on the CDR3 plus reference TRBV15 and TRBJ2-3, the full variable domain is DAMVIQNPRYQVTQFGKPVTLSCSQTLNHNVMYWYQQKSSQAPKLLFHYYDKDFNNEADTPDNFQSRRPNTSFCFLDIRSPGLGDTAMYLCATGGWGTDTQYFGPGTRLTVL.

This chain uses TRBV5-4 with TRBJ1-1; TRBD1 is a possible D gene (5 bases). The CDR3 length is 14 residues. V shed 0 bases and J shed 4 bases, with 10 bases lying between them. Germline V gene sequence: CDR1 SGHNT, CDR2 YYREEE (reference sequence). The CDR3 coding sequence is TGTGCCAGCAGCTTGGGGGAGGGGCCCACTGAAGCTTTCTTT. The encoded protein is CASSLGEGPTEAFF.

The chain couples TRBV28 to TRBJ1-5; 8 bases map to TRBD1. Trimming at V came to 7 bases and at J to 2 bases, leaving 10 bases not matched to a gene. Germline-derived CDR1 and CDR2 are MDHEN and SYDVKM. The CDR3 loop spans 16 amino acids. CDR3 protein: CASKPPATGGNQPQHF. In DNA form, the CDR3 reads TGTGCCAGCAAACCCCCCGCGACAGGGGGCAATCAGCCCCAGCATTTT. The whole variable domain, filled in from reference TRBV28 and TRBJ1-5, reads DVKVTQSSRYLVKRTGEKVFLECVQDMDHENMFWYRQDPGLGLRLIYFSYDVKMKEKGDIPEGYSVSREKKERFSLILESASTNQTSMYLCASKPPATGGNQPQHFGDGTRLSIL.

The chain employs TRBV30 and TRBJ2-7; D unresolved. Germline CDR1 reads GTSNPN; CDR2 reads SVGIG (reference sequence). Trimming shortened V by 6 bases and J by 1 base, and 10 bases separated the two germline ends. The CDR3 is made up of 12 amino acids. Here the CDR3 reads CACLAESYEQYF. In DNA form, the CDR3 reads TGTGCCTGTCTGGCGGAATCCTACGAGCAGTACTTC. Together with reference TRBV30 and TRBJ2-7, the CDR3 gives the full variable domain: SQTIHQWPATLVQPVGSPLSLECTVEGTSNPNLYWYRQAAGRGLQLLFYSVGIGQISSEVPQNLSASRPQDRQFILSSKKLLLSDSGFYLCACLAESYEQYFGPGTRLTVT.

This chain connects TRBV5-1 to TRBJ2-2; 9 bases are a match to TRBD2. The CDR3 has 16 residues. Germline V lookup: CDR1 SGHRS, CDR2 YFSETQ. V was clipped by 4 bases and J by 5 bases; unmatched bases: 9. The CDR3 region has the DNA TGCGCCAGCAGCCCCCCAGCGGGAGGAAGGACCGGGGAGCTGTTTTTT. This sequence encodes CASSPPAGGRTGELFF.

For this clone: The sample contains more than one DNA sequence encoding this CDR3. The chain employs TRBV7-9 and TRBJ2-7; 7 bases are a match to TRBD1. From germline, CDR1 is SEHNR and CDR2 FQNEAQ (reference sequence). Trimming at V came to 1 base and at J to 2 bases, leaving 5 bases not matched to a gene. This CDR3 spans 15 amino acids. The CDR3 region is CASSLVAGGTYEQYF. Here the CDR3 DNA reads TGTGCCAGCAGCTTAGTAGCAGGGGGAACCTACGAGCAGTACTTC. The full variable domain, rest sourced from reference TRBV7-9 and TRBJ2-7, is DTGVSQNPRHKITKRGQNVTFRCDPISEHNRLYWYRQTLGQGPEFLTYFQNEAQLEKSRLLSDRFSAERPKGSFSTLEIQRTEQGDSAMYLCASSLVAGGTYEQYFGPGTRLTVT.

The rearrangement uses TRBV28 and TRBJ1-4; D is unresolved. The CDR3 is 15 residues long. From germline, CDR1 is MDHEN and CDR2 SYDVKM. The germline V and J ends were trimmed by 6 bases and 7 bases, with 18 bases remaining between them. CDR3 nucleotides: TGTGCCAGCAGGATCAGTTCCTCGAGGGTTGAAAAACTGTTTTTT. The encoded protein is CASRISSSRVEKLFF.

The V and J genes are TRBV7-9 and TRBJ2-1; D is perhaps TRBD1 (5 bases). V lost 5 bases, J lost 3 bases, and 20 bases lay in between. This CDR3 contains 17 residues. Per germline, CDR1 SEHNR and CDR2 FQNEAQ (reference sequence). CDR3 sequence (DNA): TGTGCCAGCAGCATTGGACAAGGTTCTCCCCTCTACAATGAGCAGTTCTTC. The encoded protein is CASSIGQGSPLYNEQFF.

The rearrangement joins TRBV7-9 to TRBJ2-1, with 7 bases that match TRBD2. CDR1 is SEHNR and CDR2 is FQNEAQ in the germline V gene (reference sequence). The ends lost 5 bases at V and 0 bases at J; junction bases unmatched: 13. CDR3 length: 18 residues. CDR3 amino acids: CASSGSTTSDSSYNEQFF. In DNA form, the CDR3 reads TGTGCCAGCAGCGGATCGACAACTAGCGATAGCTCCTACAATGAGCAGTTCTTC. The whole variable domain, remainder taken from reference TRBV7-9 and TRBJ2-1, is DTGVSQNPRHKITKRGQNVTFRCDPISEHNRLYWYRQTLGQGPEFLTYFQNEAQLEKSRLLSDRFSAERPKGSFSTLEIQRTEQGDSAMYLCASSGSTTSDSSYNEQFFGPGTRLTVL.

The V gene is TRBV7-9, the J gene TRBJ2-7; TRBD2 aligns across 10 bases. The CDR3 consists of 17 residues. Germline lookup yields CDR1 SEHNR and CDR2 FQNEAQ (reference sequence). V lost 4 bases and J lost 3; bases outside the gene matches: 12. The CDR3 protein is CASSSPRGSGRSYEQYF. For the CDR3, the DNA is TGTGCCAGCAGCTCGCCCCGAGGTAGCGGGAGGAGCTACGAGCAGTACTTC.

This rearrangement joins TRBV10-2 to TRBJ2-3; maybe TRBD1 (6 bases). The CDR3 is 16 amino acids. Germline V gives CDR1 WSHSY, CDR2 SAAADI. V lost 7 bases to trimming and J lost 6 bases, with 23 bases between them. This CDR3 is CASTELQGPPIDTQYF. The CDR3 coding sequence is TGCGCCAGCACCGAGCTGCAGGGGCCACCAATTGATACGCAGTATTTT.

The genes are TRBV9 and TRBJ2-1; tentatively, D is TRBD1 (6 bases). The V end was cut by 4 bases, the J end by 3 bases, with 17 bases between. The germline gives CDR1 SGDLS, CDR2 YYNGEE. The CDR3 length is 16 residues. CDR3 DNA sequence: TGTGCCAGCAGCCCGGTCGCAGGGGCAAACTACAATGAGCAGTTCTTC. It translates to CASSPVAGANYNEQFF.

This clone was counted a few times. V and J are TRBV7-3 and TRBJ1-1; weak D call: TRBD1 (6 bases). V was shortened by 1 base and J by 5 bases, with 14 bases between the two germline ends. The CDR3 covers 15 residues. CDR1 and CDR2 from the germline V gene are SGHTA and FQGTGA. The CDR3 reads CASSLIGGSTTEAFF. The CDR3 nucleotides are TGTGCCAGCAGCTTAATAGGGGGGAGTACGACTGAAGCTTTCTTT.

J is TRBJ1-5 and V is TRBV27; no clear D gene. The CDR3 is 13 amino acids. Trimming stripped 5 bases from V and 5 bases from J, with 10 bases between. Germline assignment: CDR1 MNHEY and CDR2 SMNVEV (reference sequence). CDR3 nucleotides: TGTGCCAGCAGTCGCGGGGTGGATCAGCCCCAGCATTTT. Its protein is CASSRGVDQPQHF.